A single count supports the clone carrying this T cell receptor beta chain. This specimen belongs to a study of blood T cell repertoires in COVID-19. The method was immunoSEQ multiplex PCR; TCRdb's version includes in-frame clones alone and lacks a portion of them. The sample yields 430,000 or so clones, 88% seen once. Trimming took 0 bases from V and 12 from J; bases not matched to a gene: 6. The CDR3 is made up of 13 amino acids. Germline loops: CDR1 LGHNA, CDR2 YSLEER. Sequenced: PBMCs or T cells enriched from blood (not recorded which). This clonotype was sampled from a woman aged 40 to 50 who had recovered from COVID-19. V and J are TRBV4-3 and TRBJ2-7; TRBD1 matches at 9 bases. DNA for the CDR3: TGCGCCAGCAGCCAAGATGGTGACAGGGGGGTGTACTTC. This gives the protein CASSQDGDRGVYF.